Following are 29 T cell receptor beta chains from one sample sequenced in a study of post-analysis software for immune sequencing data. Overall study results and limits: Patients carried a few TRBV segments more frequently than controls did, and TRBV5-6, TRBV5-1 and TRBV20-1 were among them.

Their recognized antigens are unknown. Prepared TCR beta cDNA libraries contained unique molecular identifiers. TCRdb itself ran the PCR reads through MiXCR, one entry per CDR3 protein. The sample includes 750,000 to 950,000 distinct CDR3 sequences, roughly 50% seen only once; the top ten take roughly 4.4%. Sample: blood. These receptors were taken from a girl aged 5 to 17 with multiple sclerosis.

A note on this clonotype: The junction does not match germline at one end; this may be a read error. The rearrangement joins TRBV24-1 to TRBJ2-1; unclear D gene. Germline V gene data show CDR1 as KGHDR and CDR2 as SFDVKD. The CDR3 totals 11 residues. This CDR3 reads CTTSDRGEQFF. CDR3 DNA: TGTACCACCAGTGATAGAGGTGAGCAGTTCTTC.

The chain combines TRBV6-1 with TRBJ2-1; D possibly corresponds to TRBD2 (7 bases). V lost 2 bases to trimming and J lost 5 bases, with 16 bases between them. Germline loops: CDR1 MNHNS, CDR2 SASEGT. The CDR3 is 16 residues long. Written as DNA, the CDR3 is TGTGCCAGCAGTGAACGGGGGCTAGCGGTTAACAATGAGCAGTTCTTC. Translated, it gives CASSERGLAVNNEQFF.

The chain has TRBV6-6 and TRBJ2-7; D is possibly TRBD1 (5 bases). Germline loops: CDR1 MNHNY, CDR2 SVGAGI (reference sequence). This CDR3 has 12 residues. Trimming took off 5 bases at V and 5 bases at J, with 10 bases between the two ends. The CDR3 bases are TGTGCCAGCAGTGTAGGGGTCCACGAGCAGTACTTC. Amino acid sequence: CASSVGVHEQYF.

This chain uses TRBV29-1 with TRBJ1-2; 12 bases are shared with TRBD1. CDR1 is SQVTM and CDR2 is ANQGSEA in the germline V gene. The CDR3 totals 12 residues. CDR3 sequence reads: CSVPGTGGGYTF. Here the CDR3 DNA reads TGCAGTGTCCCCGGGACAGGGGGCGGCTACACCTTC.

The chain combines TRBV2 with TRBJ2-7; TRBD2 matches 9 bases. Germline V CDR1 and CDR2: SNHLY, FYNNEI. The CDR3 totals 16 residues. V lost 1 base to trimming and J lost 7 bases; unmatched junction nucleotides: 11. The CDR3 is CASSEGGGRVLREQYF. The CDR3 bases are TGTGCCAGCAGTGAAGGTGGCGGGAGGGTCTTGCGGGAGCAGTACTTC.

The CDR3 spells CSAITGGQGYGYTF. CDR3 bases: TGCAGTGCTATTACAGGGGGACAGGGCTATGGCTACACCTTC. The J gene is TRBJ1-2, the V gene TRBV20-1, with TRBD1 identical over 9 bases. Germline V gene sequence: CDR1 DFQATT, CDR2 SNEGSKA (reference sequence). This CDR3 spans 14 amino acids. The V gene end was trimmed by 4 bases and the J gene end by 4 bases; junction bases not matched to a gene: 7.

This clonotype was seen more than once but under ten times. The V gene is TRBV9, the J gene TRBJ2-7; D is unresolved. The V gene lost 0 bases and the J gene lost 0 bases, with 7 bases spanning the gap. From germline, CDR1 is SGDLS and CDR2 YYNGEE. The CDR3 covers 14 residues. This CDR3 is CASSVGAFSYEQYF. The CDR3 nucleotides are TGTGCCAGCAGCGTAGGGGCCTTCTCCTACGAGCAGTACTTC.

Ten or more counts support this clonotype. The V call is TRBV6-4, the J call TRBJ1-1; TRBD1 is a possible D gene (5 bases). The V end lost 0 bases, the J end lost 7 bases, and 12 bases lay between the germline ends. The CDR3 runs to 14 residues. Looked up from germline, CDR1 is MRHNA and CDR2 is SNTAGT. The DNA for the CDR3 is TGTGCCAGCAGTGACTCGGGGGACGGAGGTGAAGCTTTCTTT. Encoded protein: CASSDSGDGGEAFF.

The gene calls are TRBV12-3 or TRBV12-4 and TRBJ2-7, with D perhaps TRBD2 (6 bases). The CDR3 spans 17 residues. The V gene lost 3 bases and the J gene lost 0 bases, with 18 bases spanning the gap. CDR3 sequence: CASSFQGTPARSYEQYF. CDR3 sequence (DNA): TGTGCCAGCAGTTTTCAAGGGACTCCCGCCCGCTCCTACGAGCAGTACTTC.

The chain is built from TRBV7-2 and TRBJ2-1; TRBD2 is a possible D gene (5 bases). This CDR3 has 14 amino acids. The germline V gene has CDR1 SGHTA and CDR2 FQGNSA. V lost 0 bases, J lost 9 bases, and 12 bases lay in between. CDR3 loop: CASSLAGAIFEQFF. The CDR3, as DNA: TGTGCCAGCAGCTTAGCGGGAGCTATTTTTGAGCAGTTCTTC.

Worth noting for this clonotype: Germline and junction disagree at one end, which may indicate a read error. This chain uses TRBV29-1 with TRBJ2-3; 7 nucleotides match TRBD1. This CDR3 spans 13 amino acids. Germline V gene data show CDR1 as SQVTM and CDR2 as ANQGSEA. CDR3 nucleotides: TGCAGCTCCCAGGGGGACGTCACAGATATGCAGTATTTT. Its translation is CSSQGDVTDMQYF.

J is TRBJ1-2 and V is TRBV5-1; TRBD1 agrees at 7 bases. V trimming: 4 bases; J trimming: 4 bases; junction bases outside the gene matches: 7. The CDR3 sequence is 14 residues long. In germline, CDR1 is SGHRS, CDR2 YFSETQ. The CDR3 DNA follows: TGCGCCAGCAGCAAACCGGGACAGTTCTATGGCTACACCTTC. This codes for CASSKPGQFYGYTF.

This sequence joins TRBV5-1 and TRBJ2-1; 7 bases fit TRBD1. J was trimmed by 9 bases and V by 4 bases; bases with no gene match: 4. The germline V gene encodes CDR1 SGHRS and CDR2 YFSETQ. CDR3 length: 12 amino acids. The CDR3 sequence is CASSGTESEQFF. CDR3 nucleotides: TGCGCCAGCAGCGGGACAGAGAGTGAGCAGTTCTTC.

There are a few counts of this clonotype. The gene calls are TRBV7-3 and TRBJ1-1; 7 bases match TRBD1. The CDR3 consists of 15 residues. Germline-derived CDR1 and CDR2 are SGHTA and FQGTGA. V lost 4 bases and J lost 1; bases outside the gene matches: 6. In DNA, the CDR3 is TGTGCCAGCAGCTCAACGGGACAGCCGAACACTGAAGCTTTCTTT. It encodes CASSSTGQPNTEAFF.

J is TRBJ2-1 and V is TRBV29-1; TRBD2 agrees at 13 bases. Germline V lookup: CDR1 SQVTM, CDR2 ANQGSEA. Trimming removed 7 bases from V and 5 bases from J; junction bases left unmatched: 5. The CDR3 has 14 residues. The CDR3 loop is CSGGLAGVNNEQFF. The DNA of the CDR3 is TGCAGCGGCGGACTAGCGGGAGTGAACAATGAGCAGTTCTTC.

This clonotype was seen more than once but under ten times. The V and J genes are TRBV10-3 and TRBJ2-2; possibly TRBD2 for D (6 bases). Trimming cost V 3 bases and J 5 bases, with 10 bases left between them. CDR1 is ENHRY, CDR2 SYGVKD, per germline. The CDR3 is 14 amino acids. CDR3 in DNA: TGTGCCATCAGTGATCCGGGGAGGACCGGGGAGCTGTTTTTT. This codes for CAISDPGRTGELFF.

The gene calls are TRBV11-2 and TRBJ2-4; D might be TRBD1 (5 bases). With the DNA end fitting TRBJ2-7 better, the J assignment may be wrong. The CDR3 totals 17 residues. The V gene's germline CDR1 is SGHAT and CDR2 FQNNGV. The CDR3: CASSARVVRRFTYEQYF. CDR3 in DNA: TGTGCCAGCAGCGCCAGGGTAGTGAGACGATTTACCTACGAGCAGTACTTC.

This clonotype was detected ten times or more. The gene calls are TRBV9 and TRBJ2-5, with D unclear. This CDR3 comprises 13 residues. V was shortened by 4 bases and J by 2 bases, with 9 bases between the two germline ends. Germline CDR1 and CDR2: SGDLS and YYNGEE. CDR3 sequence reads: CASSPTGQETQYF. Here the CDR3 DNA reads TGTGCCAGCAGCCCTACGGGTCAAGAGACCCAGTACTTC.

The chain uses TRBV7-8 and TRBJ2-4; D gene uncertain. CDR1 SGHVS and CDR2 FQNEAQ come from the germline V gene. The CDR3 runs to 17 residues. V gave up 0 bases and J gave up 5 bases, with 17 bases separating them. Written as DNA, the CDR3 is TGTGCCAGCAGCTTAGCGAAGAGAACCCTCCACCAAAACATTCAGTACTTC. Translation: CASSLAKRTLHQNIQYF.

The rearrangement uses TRBV12-3 or TRBV12-4 and TRBJ1-6; D remains unclear. Trimming left V 2 bases short and J 7 bases short, with 12 bases between. The CDR3 covers 15 residues. CDR3: CASSLRSTGNSPLHF. The DNA for the CDR3 is TGTGCCAGCAGTTTAAGGTCGACCGGGAATTCACCCCTCCACTTT.

The rearrangement uses TRBV15 and TRBJ2-7, with 8 nucleotides matching TRBD1. The J segment lost 1 base and the V segment lost 2 bases, leaving 4 bases of the junction unmatched. The germline gives CDR1 LNHNV, CDR2 YYDKDF (reference sequence). This CDR3 is 15 amino acids long. CDR3 in DNA: TGTGCCACCAGCAGAACAGGGACAGGTTCCTACGAGCAGTACTTC. The encoded protein is CATSRTGTGSYEQYF. Looking up the rest from reference TRBV15 and TRBJ2-7 gives the full variable domain: DAMVIQNPRYQVTQFGKPVTLSCSQTLNHNVMYWYQQKSSQAPKLLFHYYDKDFNNEADTPDNFQSRRPNTSFCFLDIRSPGLGDTAMYLCATSRTGTGSYEQYFGPGTRLTVT.

This clonotype was counted a few times. V gene TRBV12-3 or TRBV12-4 combines with J gene TRBJ2-1, with 8 bases fitting TRBD1. V gave up 2 bases and J gave up 9 bases; unmatched junction bases: 3. This CDR3 comprises 13 residues. DNA for the CDR3: TGTGCCAGCAGTTTACAGGGGGCAAGTGAGCAGTTCTTC. This sequence encodes CASSLQGASEQFF.

This clonotype was seen a handful of times. The chain recombines TRBV4-2 with TRBJ1-6; a weak D match, TRBD1 (6 bases). Looked up from germline, CDR1 is LGHNA and CDR2 is YNFKEQ. The V end was cut by 4 bases, the J end by 8 bases, with 12 bases between. The CDR3 is made up of 14 amino acids. CDR3 loop: CASSPRTDDSPLHF. DNA for the CDR3: TGTGCCAGCAGCCCCCGGACAGACGATTCACCCCTCCACTTT.

This chain joins TRBV12-3 or TRBV12-4 and TRBJ1-5; D is unclear. The germline V and J ends were trimmed by 5 bases and 5 bases, with 13 bases remaining between them. The CDR3 spans 14 residues. The CDR3 loop is CASSLNGLHQPQHF. The CDR3 DNA follows: TGTGCCAGCAGTCTAAATGGCCTCCATCAGCCCCAGCATTTT.

This chain links TRBV3-1 with TRBJ1-4; D is ambiguous. Germline CDR1 and CDR2: LGHDT and YNNKEL (reference sequence). Trimming shortened V by 4 bases and J by 11 bases, and 14 bases separated the two germline ends. The CDR3 is made up of 13 amino acids. The CDR3 DNA is TGTGCCAGCAGCCTCGGAGGAGTGCGGAAACTGTTTTTT. As protein: CASSLGGVRKLFF.

Here the CDR3 DNA reads TGTGCCAGCAGCTTAGATCCGGGGGCGCAAGATACGCAGTATTTT. This codes for CASSLDPGAQDTQYF. The rearrangement uses TRBV11-2 and TRBJ2-3, with D perhaps given as TRBD1 or TRBD2 (6 bases each). This CDR3 spans 15 amino acids. Trimming pared 0 bases from V and 5 bases from J, leaving 12 bases between. Germline assignment: CDR1 SGHAT and CDR2 FQNNGV. The whole variable domain, filled in from reference TRBV11-2 and TRBJ2-3, reads EAGVAQSPRYKIIEKRQSVAFWCNPISGHATLYWYQQILGQGPKLLIQFQNNGVVDDSQLPKDRFSAERLKGVDSTLKIQPAKLEDSAVYLCASSLDPGAQDTQYFGPGTRLTVL.

The V gene is TRBV9, the J gene TRBJ2-3; 10 bases agree with TRBD2. The J segment lost 3 bases and the V segment lost 4 bases, leaving 8 bases of the junction unmatched. The CDR3 extends over 16 amino acids. The germline gives CDR1 SGDLS, CDR2 YYNGEE. CDR3 bases: TGTGCCAGCAGCCCCCAAGCGGGGGGGGGAACAGATACGCAGTATTTT. It is translated as CASSPQAGGGTDTQYF. Complete variable domain (other parts from reference TRBV9 and TRBJ2-3): DSGVTQTPKHLITATGQRVTLRCSPRSGDLSVYWYQQSLDQGLQFLIQYYNGEERAKGNILERFSAQQFPDLHSELNLSSLELGDSALYFCASSPQAGGGTDTQYFGPGTRLTVL.

CDR3 in amino acids: CSVEGDREGTDTQYF. The CDR3 DNA sequence: TGCAGCGTTGAAGGGGACAGGGAGGGCACAGATACGCAGTATTTT. V usage is TRBV29-1 and J usage is TRBJ2-3; TRBD1 agrees at 9 bases. Trimming removed 1 base from V and 1 base from J; junction bases left unmatched: 3. Per the germline V gene, CDR1 is SQVTM and CDR2 is ANQGSEA. This CDR3 comprises 15 residues.

This clonotype occurred a few times. The V gene is TRBV29-1, the J gene TRBJ2-6, with a weak D call TRBD2 (6 bases). Deletions cut 6 bases from V and 0 bases from J, with 9 bases between. The CDR3 runs to 14 residues. Per germline, CDR1 SQVTM and CDR2 ANQGSEA. In DNA form, the CDR3 reads TGCAGCGTGCAGGAGGGCTCTGGGGCCAACGTCCTGACTTTC. This gives the protein CSVQEGSGANVLTF.